Below, 8 T cell receptor beta chains from the same sample are listed, as sequenced in a study of T cell repertoires in cytomegalovirus infection. TCRdb re-called the reads with MiXCR, one entry per CDR3 protein. The table has about 130,000 distinct CDR3 sequences, around 25% seen once. Their antigens remain unidentified. The sample comprised PBMCs, sequenced either directly or after in vitro stimulation (not recorded which). These receptors originate from a human donor in good health (CMV status not recorded). Some clones in this sample may be carry-over from other donors' samples.

This sequence joins TRBV18 and TRBJ2-1; 8 bases fit TRBD2. The V gene end was trimmed by 8 bases and the J gene end by 0 bases; junction bases not matched to a gene: 21. Germline-derived CDR1 and CDR2 are KGHSH and LQKENI. This CDR3 has 20 amino acids. The CDR3 nucleotides are TGTGCCAGCCAGGGACTAGGATCTACGATGAGGGGTAGCTCCTACAATGAGCAGTTCTTC. This codes for CASQGLGSTMRGSSYNEQFF.

This clonotype was seen only a few times. The CDR3 nucleotides read TGCGCCAGCAGCCAAGATTGGAAGGCGGTAGAACACGAGCAGTACGTC. This encodes CASSQDWKAVEHEQYV. This rearrangement joins TRBV4-3 to TRBJ2-7; the D is unclear. The CDR3 totals 16 residues. The ends were cut back, 0 bases at V and 5 bases at J, with 17 bases in the middle. Looked up from germline, CDR1 is LGHNA and CDR2 is YSLEER.

CDR3 protein: CASSFRGIEPQHF. CDR3 sequence (DNA): TGTGCCAGCAGCTTCCGGGGGATTGAGCCCCAGCATTTT. The chain combines TRBV7-2 with TRBJ1-5; possible D gene TRBD1, 5 bases. The length of the CDR3 is 13 residues. V was clipped by 3 bases and J by 8 bases, with 11 bases between them. Germline values: CDR1 SGHTA, CDR2 FQGNSA.

The chain employs TRBV10-3 and TRBJ1-3, with a weak D call TRBD1 (5 bases). The CDR3 has 13 amino acids. The germline V and J ends were trimmed by 8 bases and 4 bases, with 12 bases remaining between them. Germline V CDR1 and CDR2: ENHRY, SYGVKD. This CDR3 is CAISAGDGNTIYF. The CDR3 DNA sequence: TGTGCCATCTCCGCGGGGGACGGAAACACCATATATTTT.

This clonotype came up a few times. The chain has TRBV5-4 and TRBJ2-1, with D maybe TRBD2 (6 bases). V gave up 0 bases and J gave up 4 bases, with 20 bases separating them. This CDR3 region has 18 residues. Looked up from germline, CDR1 is SGHNT and CDR2 is YYREEE (reference sequence). CDR3 DNA sequence: TGTGCCAGCAGCTTGGGGGGGATCGGGGGAGGAAAGTACAATGAGCAGTTCTTC. It codes for CASSLGGIGGGKYNEQFF.

V gene TRBV2 combines with J gene TRBJ2-1; no clear D. This CDR3 has 13 residues. V lost 9 bases and J lost 5, with 14 bases in between. Germline V gene lookup returns CDR1 SNHLY and CDR2 FYNNEI. CDR3 bases: TGTGCCAGTTCGTTGGCTTGGGACAATGAGCAGTTCTTC. Translation gives CASSLAWDNEQFF.

The gene calls are TRBV11-2 and TRBJ2-3; D remains unclear. This CDR3 is 14 amino acids long. Trimming shortened V by 1 base and J by 4 bases, and 9 bases separated the two germline ends. Germline CDR1 and CDR2: SGHAT and FQNNGV. CDR3 in amino acids: CASSLGGRPDTQYF. The CDR3 DNA sequence: TGTGCCAGCAGCTTAGGAGGTCGTCCAGATACGCAGTATTTT.

This clonotype was seen more than once but under ten times. The chain carries TRBV4-1 and TRBJ2-4; 7 nucleotides match TRBD2. The V and J ends lost 0 bases and 3 bases, in that order; junction bases with no gene match: 11. This CDR3 contains 18 residues. CDR1 is MGHRA, CDR2 YSYEKL, per germline. This CDR3 is CASSQDNSRTGGKNIQYF. For the CDR3, the DNA is TGCGCCAGCAGCCAAGATAATAGCAGGACGGGAGGCAAAAACATTCAGTACTTC.